Below are 20 T cell receptor beta chains sequenced from a single sample in a study of cytomegalovirus exposure and HLA in healthy donors. Only in-frame clones appear in the TCRdb table, and some are missing; sequencing was by immunoSEQ multiplex PCR. The sample has 120,000 or so clones, around 85% seen once. Specimen: PBMCs. These receptors were obtained from a woman aged 25-40 years in good health and CMV-seronegative.

In its sample, this clone was seen once. In nucleotides, the CDR3 is TGTGCCAGCGCCCGAGGGGGTCTCAATGAGCAGTTCTTC. Translation gives CASARGGLNEQFF. This chain uses TRBV11-3 with TRBJ2-1, with a weak D call TRBD1 (6 bases). The CDR3 has 13 amino acids. Germline V lookup: CDR1 SGHNT, CDR2 YENEEA. V was trimmed by 8 bases and J by 6 bases, leaving 14 bases between them. Variable domain in full (rest from reference TRBV11-3 and TRBJ2-1): EAGVVQSPRYKIIEKKQPVAFWCNPISGHNTLYWYLQNLGQGPELLIRYENEEAVDDSQLPKDRFSAERLKGVDSTLKIQPAELGDSAVYLCASARGGLNEQFFGPGTRLTVL.

This clone was recorded once. CDR3 sequence: CASSLATGAPSYEQYF. CDR3 nucleotides: TGTGCCAGCAGCTTAGCAACAGGGGCTCCCTCCTACGAGCAGTACTTC. The genes are TRBV7-8 and TRBJ2-7, with TRBD1 identical over 7 bases. This CDR3 spans 16 amino acids. The V and J ends lost 0 bases and 0 bases, in that order; junction bases with no gene match: 5. The germline CDR1 and CDR2 sequences are SGHVS and FQNEAQ.

This clone occurred once. The chain is built from TRBV5-1 and TRBJ1-6; 8 nucleotides align to TRBD1. CDR3 length equals 16 residues. Germline CDR1 reads SGHRS; CDR2 reads YFSETQ. V was clipped by 0 bases and J by 10 bases; unmatched bases: 9. This CDR3 is CASSLAPDRGRSPLHF. The DNA of the CDR3 is TGCGCCAGCAGCTTGGCCCCAGACAGGGGACGGTCACCCCTCCACTTT. The whole variable domain, filled in from reference TRBV5-1 and TRBJ1-6, reads KAGVTQTPRYLIKTRGQQVTLSCSPISGHRSVSWYQQTPGQGLQFLFEYFSETQRNKGNFPGRFSGRQFSNSRSEMNVSTLELGDSALYLCASSLAPDRGRSPLHFGNGTRLTVT.

The rearrangement links TRBV5-1 to TRBJ2-5; D may be TRBD1 (5 bases). CDR3 size: 13 residues. The germline V gene has CDR1 SGHRS and CDR2 YFSETQ. V was shortened by 5 bases and J by 0 bases, with 8 bases between the two germline ends. CDR3 in DNA: TGCGCCAGCAGTGTCAGGGACCAAGAGACCCAGTACTTC. Translated: CASSVRDQETQYF. The full variable domain, in which reference TRBV5-1 and TRBJ2-5 provide the parts outside the CDR3, is KAGVTQTPRYLIKTRGQQVTLSCSPISGHRSVSWYQQTPGQGLQFLFEYFSETQRNKGNFPGRFSGRQFSNSRSEMNVSTLELGDSALYLCASSVRDQETQYFGPGTRLLVL.

This chain connects TRBV6-1 to TRBJ1-2; a weak D match, TRBD1 (5 bases). Trimming stripped 3 bases from V and 4 bases from J, with 15 bases between. This CDR3 has 15 residues. Looked up from germline, CDR1 is MNHNS and CDR2 is SASEGT. DNA for the CDR3: TGTGCCAGCAGTGATCCAGGGAGGTCCCGCTATGGCTACACCTTC. Translating gives CASSDPGRSRYGYTF.

The rearrangement links TRBV7-2 to TRBJ2-3; D might be TRBD1 (6 bases). Trimming cost V 0 bases and J 2 bases, with 9 bases left between them. The germline V gene has CDR1 SGHTA and CDR2 FQGNSA. The CDR3 spans 15 residues. As DNA, the CDR3 is TGTGCCAGCAGCTTAGCGGGGGCTTACACAGATACGCAGTATTTT. Its protein product is CASSLAGAYTDTQYF.

The rearrangement uses TRBV19 and TRBJ2-7, with 8 bases identical to TRBD1. Losses at the gene ends were 8 bases for V and 3 bases for J; bases not matched to a gene: 12. The CDR3 spans 15 residues. The germline gives CDR1 LNHDA, CDR2 SQIVND (reference sequence). The CDR3 DNA is TGTGCCAGTTCCCCAGTCGACAGGGGCATCTACGAGCAGTACTTC. Its translation is CASSPVDRGIYEQYF.

The V call is TRBV7-9, the J call TRBJ2-1; 7 bases match TRBD2. The CDR3 is 15 amino acids. Germline CDR1 is SEHNR and CDR2 is FQNEAQ (reference sequence). After removal of 5 bases from V and 7 bases from J, the junction contained 11 bases not matched to a gene. CDR3 residues: CASSGDRGEDNEQFF. For the CDR3, the DNA is TGTGCCAGCAGCGGGGATCGGGGGGAGGATAATGAGCAGTTCTTC.

This clone was detected once. The rearrangement joins TRBV6-5 to TRBJ2-5; D possibly corresponds to TRBD2 (7 bases). There are 14 residues in the CDR3. Germline V lookup: CDR1 MNHEY, CDR2 SVGAGI. V was pared by 4 bases and J by 5 bases, with 14 bases between. The CDR3 sequence is CASSSPGGPETQYF. In DNA form, the CDR3 reads TGTGCCAGCAGTTCCCCCGGGGGGCCGGAGACCCAGTACTTC.

V usage is TRBV25-1 and J usage is TRBJ2-5, with D perhaps matching TRBD1 (6 bases). Trimming shortened V by 1 base and J by 0 bases, and 12 bases separated the two germline ends. This CDR3 comprises 16 residues. The germline V gene has CDR1 MGHDK and CDR2 SYGVNS. CDR3 in DNA: TGTGCCAGCAGTGAATTGACAGGAGAATACCAAGAGACCCAGTACTTC. It translates to CASSELTGEYQETQYF.

V is TRBV4-1 and J is TRBJ2-1; 10 bases map to TRBD2. V shed 4 bases, J shed 0 bases, and the junction held 9 bases outside the gene matches. CDR3 length: 18 residues. Germline lookup yields CDR1 MGHRA and CDR2 YSYEKL. The CDR3 DNA follows: TGCGCCAGCAGCCTAGAAACTAGCGGGGCAAGCTCCTACAATGAGCAGTTCTTC. Translated, it gives CASSLETSGASSYNEQFF.

The genes are TRBV2 and TRBJ1-1, with D tentatively TRBD1 (6 bases). Germline assignment: CDR1 SNHLY and CDR2 FYNNEI. V shed 10 bases and J shed 3 bases, with 12 bases lying between them. The CDR3 totals 12 residues. The CDR3 DNA follows: TGTGCCACCCACAGGGCGGACACTGAAGCTTTCTTT. Amino acid sequence: CATHRADTEAFF.

The CDR3 nucleotides are TGTGCCACCAGCGCCAGCCAAGCGGGGGGGCCGCGAGAGACCCAGTACTTC. Its protein product is CATSASQAGGPRETQYF. The chain has TRBV15 and TRBJ2-5; 10 bases line up with TRBD2. This CDR3 region has 17 residues. Losses at the gene ends were 5 bases for V and 4 bases for J; bases not matched to a gene: 13. CDR1 LNHNV and CDR2 YYDKDF come from the germline V gene (reference sequence).

The chain uses TRBV6-6 and TRBJ2-1; TRBD2 agrees at 9 bases. Germline CDR1 reads MNHNY; CDR2 reads SVGAGI (reference sequence). With V trimmed by 4 bases and J by 5 bases, 9 bases remained unmatched. The CDR3 extends over 16 amino acids. The CDR3 region has the DNA TGTGCCAGCAGTTTCCGTCGGGAGCGGGGGGACAATGAGCAGTTCTTC. Amino acid sequence: CASSFRRERGDNEQFF.

V gene TRBV10-2 combines with J gene TRBJ2-5, with 7 nucleotides matching TRBD2. From germline, CDR1 is WSHSY and CDR2 SAAADI. Trimming at V came to 6 bases and at J to 7 bases, leaving 8 bases not matched to a gene. The CDR3 has 13 amino acids. This CDR3 reads CASRRGDLWTQYF. The CDR3, as DNA: TGCGCCAGCAGACGGGGGGACCTTTGGACCCAGTACTTC.

This clone was recorded a few times. The genes are TRBV19 and TRBJ1-6, with D maybe TRBD1 (6 bases). CDR1 LNHDA and CDR2 SQIVND come from the germline V gene (reference sequence). V was shortened by 8 bases and J by 7 bases, with 15 bases between the two germline ends. The length of the CDR3 is 14 residues. In nucleotides, the CDR3 is TGTGCCAGTGCTAGGACAGTGAGGAATTCACCCCTCCACTTT. It yields the protein CASARTVRNSPLHF.

A few counts support this clone. The chain recombines TRBV7-9 with TRBJ2-1, with D tentatively TRBD1 (6 bases). V was cut by 4 bases and J by 2 bases, with 12 bases left in between. Germline assignment: CDR1 SEHNR and CDR2 FQNEAQ (reference sequence). This CDR3 is built from 15 residues. For the CDR3, the DNA is TGTGCCAGCAGCTCATCCGGGACACCCTACAATGAGCAGTTCTTC. Its translation is CASSSSGTPYNEQFF. Full variable domain (missing parts from reference TRBV7-9 and TRBJ2-1): DTGVSQNPRHKITKRGQNVTFRCDPISEHNRLYWYRQTLGQGPEFLTYFQNEAQLEKSRLLSDRFSAERPKGSFSTLEIQRTEQGDSAMYLCASSSSGTPYNEQFFGPGTRLTVL.

This chain joins TRBV5-1 and TRBJ2-3; 9 nucleotides agree with TRBD2. This CDR3 has 16 amino acids. Germline V gene lookup returns CDR1 SGHRS and CDR2 YFSETQ. V gave up 2 bases and J gave up 5 bases; unmatched junction bases: 9. The CDR3 DNA reads TGCGCCAGCAGCTTAATGGTTAGCGGGGGTCTAGATACGCAGTATTTT. It codes for CASSLMVSGGLDTQYF.

The chain uses TRBV25-1 and TRBJ1-1; D may be TRBD1 (6 bases). Germline V gene sequence: CDR1 MGHDK, CDR2 SYGVNS. This CDR3 is 15 amino acids long. Trimming took 3 bases from V and 5 from J, leaving 16 bases between them. The CDR3 coding sequence is TGTGCCAGCAGTGAGGGGGCAGGGGTGCGAACTGAAGCTTTCTTT. As protein: CASSEGAGVRTEAFF.

This clone has only one observation. The gene calls are TRBV6-6 and TRBJ1-5; D is unresolved. The V end was cut by 8 bases, the J end by 3 bases, with 17 bases between. Germline V gene sequence: CDR1 MNHNY, CDR2 SVGAGI (reference sequence). This CDR3 has 15 amino acids. CDR3 coding DNA: TGTGCCAGCTCCGCCGTCGGGGAGGCCAATCAGCCCCAGCATTTT. Translated: CASSAVGEANQPQHF.